One sample yielded the 3 T cell receptor beta chains listed below, sequenced in a study of blood T cell repertoires in COVID-19. Repertoires were generated with immunoSEQ multiplex PCR, while TCRdb's copy carries only in-frame clones and drops some. The top ten hold 0.45% to 0.65% of the sample, which has about 180,000 clones, 90% seen once. The material sequenced was peripheral blood. The receptors stem from a man aged 50 to 59 with acute or convalescent COVID-19.

This clone showed up just a few times. The gene calls are TRBV28 and TRBJ1-2; possible D gene TRBD1, 6 bases. Trimming pared 5 bases from V and 5 bases from J, leaving 9 bases between. Germline V gives CDR1 MDHEN, CDR2 SYDVKM. The CDR3 spans 12 residues. The CDR3 loop is CASSTGNYGYTF. CDR3 nucleotides: TGTGCCAGCAGTACAGGGAATTATGGCTACACCTTC.

The V call is TRBV19, the J call TRBJ2-1, with D unresolved. In germline, CDR1 is LNHDA, CDR2 SQIVND (reference sequence). With 4 bases removed from V and 5 bases from J, the gap between germline ends came to 6 bases. This CDR3 has 12 amino acids. This chain's CDR3 is CASSNAHNEQFF. CDR3 nucleotides: TGTGCCAGTAGTAATGCGCACAATGAGCAGTTCTTC.

The rearrangement links TRBV3-1 (or the pseudogene TRBV3-2) to TRBJ2-7; the match to TRBD2 covers 12 bases. Trimming cost V 5 bases and J 5 bases; bases outside gene matches: 10. There are 16 residues in the CDR3. CDR1 is LGHDT and CDR2 is YNNKEL in the germline V gene (reference sequence). The CDR3: CASSSSSGRAVDEQYF. CDR3 DNA: TGTGCCAGCAGCTCCTCTAGCGGGAGGGCCGTCGACGAGCAGTACTTC.